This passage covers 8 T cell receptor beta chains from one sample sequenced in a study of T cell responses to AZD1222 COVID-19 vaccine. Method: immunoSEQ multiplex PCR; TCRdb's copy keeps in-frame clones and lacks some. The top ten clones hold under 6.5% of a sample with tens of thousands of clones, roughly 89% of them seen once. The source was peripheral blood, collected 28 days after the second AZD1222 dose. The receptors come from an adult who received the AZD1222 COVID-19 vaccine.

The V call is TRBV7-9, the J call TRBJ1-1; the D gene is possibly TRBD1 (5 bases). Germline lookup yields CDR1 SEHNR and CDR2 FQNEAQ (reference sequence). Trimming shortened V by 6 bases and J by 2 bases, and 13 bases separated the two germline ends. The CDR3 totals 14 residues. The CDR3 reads CASRFPGDNTEAFF. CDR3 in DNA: TGTGCCAGCAGGTTCCCGGGGGATAACACTGAAGCTTTCTTT.

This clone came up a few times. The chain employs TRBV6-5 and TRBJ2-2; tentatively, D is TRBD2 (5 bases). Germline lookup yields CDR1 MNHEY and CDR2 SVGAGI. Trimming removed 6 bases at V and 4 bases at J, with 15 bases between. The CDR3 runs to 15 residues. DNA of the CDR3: TGTGCCAGCAGAGGGCGGTTGGACTTCACCGGGGAGCTGTTTTTT. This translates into CASRGRLDFTGELFF.

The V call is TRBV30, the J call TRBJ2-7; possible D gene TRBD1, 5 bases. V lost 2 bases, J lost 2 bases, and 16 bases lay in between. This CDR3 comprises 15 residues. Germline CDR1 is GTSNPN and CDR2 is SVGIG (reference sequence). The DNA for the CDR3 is TGTGCCTGGAGTCCCGGAGCACAGGTAGCCTACGAGCAGTACTTC. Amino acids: CAWSPGAQVAYEQYF.

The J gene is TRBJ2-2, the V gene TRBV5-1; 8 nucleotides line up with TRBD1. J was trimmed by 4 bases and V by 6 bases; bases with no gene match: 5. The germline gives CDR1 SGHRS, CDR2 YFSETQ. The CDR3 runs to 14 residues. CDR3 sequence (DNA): TGCGCCAGCACGACAGGGGTGGTCACCGGGGAGCTGTTTTTT. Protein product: CASTTGVVTGELFF.

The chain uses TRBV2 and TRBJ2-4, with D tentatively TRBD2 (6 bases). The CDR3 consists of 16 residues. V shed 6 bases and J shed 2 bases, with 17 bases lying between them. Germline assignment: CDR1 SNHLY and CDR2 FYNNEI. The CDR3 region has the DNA TGTGCCAGCAGGGAGGGGAGAGGAGGAACCAAAAACATTCAGTACTTC. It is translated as CASREGRGGTKNIQYF.

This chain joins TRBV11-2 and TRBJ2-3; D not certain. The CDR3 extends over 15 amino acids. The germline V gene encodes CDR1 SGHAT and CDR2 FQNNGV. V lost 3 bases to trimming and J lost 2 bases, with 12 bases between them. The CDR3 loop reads CASSFTRSLTDTQYF. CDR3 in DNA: TGTGCCAGCAGCTTCACGCGGTCGCTCACAGATACGCAGTATTTT.

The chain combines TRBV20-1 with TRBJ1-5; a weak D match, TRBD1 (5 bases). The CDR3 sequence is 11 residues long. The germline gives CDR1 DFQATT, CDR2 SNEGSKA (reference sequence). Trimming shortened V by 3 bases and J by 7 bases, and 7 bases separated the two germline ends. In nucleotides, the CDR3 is TGCAGTGCTAGCCGGGACCAGCCCCAGCATTTT. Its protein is CSASRDQPQHF.

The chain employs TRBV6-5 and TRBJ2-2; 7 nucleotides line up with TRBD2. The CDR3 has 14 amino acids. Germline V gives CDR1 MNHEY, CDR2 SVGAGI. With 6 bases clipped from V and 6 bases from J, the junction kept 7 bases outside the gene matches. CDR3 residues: CASSLGRVAGELFF. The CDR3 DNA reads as TGTGCCAGCAGCCTAGGGAGGGTAGCCGGGGAGCTGTTTTTT.